The TCR beta chain described here comes from a study of blood T cell repertoires in COVID-19. Whole-study context: COVID-19 samples, acute and convalescent, were from the United States, Italy and Spain. From T cells, B-cell-depleted T cells, or PBMCs came the material, which was cDNA or gDNA.

Measured with immunoSEQ multiplex PCR; TCRdb has only the in-frame clones, and not every one. The sample lists 70,000 or so clones; around 87% were seen once. Germline-derived CDR1 and CDR2 are SGHDT and YYEEEE. The CDR3 is 16 residues long. V shed 4 bases, J shed 5 bases, and the junction held 4 bases outside the gene matches. Input material: peripheral blood. The receptor comes from a young woman with acute or convalescent COVID-19. The chain couples TRBV5-6 to TRBJ2-2, with 14 positions matching TRBD2. The CDR3 DNA is TGTGCCAGCAGCCCCTGGACTAGCGGGGGGACCGGGGAGCTGTTTTTT. Protein product: CASSPWTSGGTGELFF.